This T cell receptor (beta chain) originates from a study of cytomegalovirus exposure and HLA in healthy donors. PCR involved 60 Vbeta and 13 Jbeta primers. Some clones are missing from TCRdb's copy, which holds only in-frame ones; the method was immunoSEQ multiplex PCR. The sample comprises some 170,000 clones, 75% to 80% of which are singletons, and about 6.4% rests with the top ten. As regards this clone: Its specificity is unknown.

Notes on the study in general: Later analysis associated a missense DCLRE1C variant with TCR beta V- and J-gene trimming.

The sequenced material came from PBMCs. The TCR originated in a man aged 40-50 years in good health and CMV-seropositive.

The CDR3 coding sequence is TGCGCCAGCAGCTTGGCCGTAGGGATGGGAGGCATAAACAATGAGCAGTTCTTC. Its translation: CASSLAVGMGGINNEQFF. The rearrangement joins TRBV5-1 to TRBJ2-1; D possibly corresponds to TRBD2 (6 bases). The germline V gene has CDR1 SGHRS and CDR2 YFSETQ. The CDR3 consists of 18 residues. V gave up 0 bases and J gave up 5 bases, with 21 bases separating them.